This T cell receptor (beta chain) was identified during a study of OX40 agonist ivuxolimab in advanced cancers. Study context: Patients got intravenous ivuxolimab at 0.01 to 10 mg/kg every 2 weeks.

Assay used: immunoSEQ multiplex PCR; TCRdb lists only in-frame clones, some missing. The sample records around 70,000 clones, more than 85% being singletons. Study-level findings and limits: Relative to CD4+ cells, CD8+ T cells on average had more expanded clones.

CDR3 length equals 13 residues. V trimming: 3 bases; J trimming: 7 bases; junction bases outside the gene matches: 5. Germline V gives CDR1 MNHNS, CDR2 SASEGT. In the case of this clone: Its antigen is as yet unknown.

The chain joins TRBV6-1 to TRBJ2-7; 8 bases agree with TRBD1. The sequence derives from an adult with an advanced solid tumor such as melanoma, head and neck, liver or kidney cancer. Sequencing was performed on CD4+ or CD8+ T cells sorted from blood, taken in a trial of the OX40 agonist ivuxolimab. For the CDR3, the DNA is TGTGCCAGCAGTGAGCAGGGGGCAGGAGAGCAGTACTTC. Protein product: CASSEQGAGEQYF.